The clone carrying this TCR beta chain has just a few counts. Antigen unknown. TCRdb re-called the 5' RACE reads with MiXCR, one entry per CDR3 protein. The top ten hold around 2.9% of the sample, which has 210,000 or so distinct CDR3 sequences, under 12% seen once. Per the germline V gene, CDR1 is SGHTA and CDR2 is FQGTGA. The CDR3 consists of 15 residues. Trimming shortened V by 5 bases and J by 0 bases, and 11 bases separated the two germline ends. The data derive from a study of T-cell memory formation after mild COVID-19. The study, taken as a whole, reports: A balance of CD4 and CD8 characterized clones contracting day 15 to 85, whereas later expanders leaned CD4+.

The sample was PBMCs or a T cell subset sorted from them (not recorded which). The chain links TRBV7-3 to TRBJ2-1; tentative D call: TRBD2 (5 bases). The sequence came from a man between 18 and 35 years old who had mild COVID-19 (a few samples of this study predate the infection). Cell type and time point are not known. In DNA form, the CDR3 reads TGTGCCAGCAGCACCGGGATGAGCTCCTACAATGAGCAGTTCTTC. Protein: CASSTGMSSYNEQFF. The full variable domain, with the rest looked up from reference TRBV7-3 and TRBJ2-1, is GAGVSQTPSNKVTEKGKYVELRCDPISGHTALYWYRQSLGQGPEFLIYFQGTGAADDSGLPNDRFFAVRPEGSVSTLKIQRTERGDSAVYLCASSTGMSSYNEQFFGPGTRLTVL.